This T cell receptor (beta chain) appears in the sequencing data of a study of shared clonotypes between healthy human individuals. The study's findings and limits: Among donors, clonotype sharing was expected to be affected by sequencing depth.

Of note for this clone: Its antigen is unidentified.

This CDR3 has 13 residues. CDR1 and CDR2 (germline): SGHRS, YFSETQ. Trimming pared 1 base from V and 6 bases from J, leaving 8 bases between. Over several immunoSEQ plates, each subset's genomic DNA was distributed in even portions. In the authors' workflow: Owing to the provision of junction-only sequences devoid of quality scores by immunoSEQ, filtering differed. Sequencing was performed with immunoSEQ multiplex PCR; in TCRdb, only in-frame clones are kept and a portion is missing. V and J calls and clone size are given by that table; D and trimming were obtained from the DNA. The sample has hundreds of thousands of clones, roughly 79% seen once.

The sequencing input was PBMCs. The V gene is TRBV5-1, the J gene TRBJ2-1, with a tentative D call TRBD2 (5 bases). The sequence was obtained from a woman between 40 and 50 years old in good health. Some clones in this sample may be carry-over from other donors' samples. The CDR3 sequence: CASSLFAGNEQFF. The DNA of the CDR3 is TGCGCCAGCAGCTTGTTCGCGGGCAATGAGCAGTTCTTC.